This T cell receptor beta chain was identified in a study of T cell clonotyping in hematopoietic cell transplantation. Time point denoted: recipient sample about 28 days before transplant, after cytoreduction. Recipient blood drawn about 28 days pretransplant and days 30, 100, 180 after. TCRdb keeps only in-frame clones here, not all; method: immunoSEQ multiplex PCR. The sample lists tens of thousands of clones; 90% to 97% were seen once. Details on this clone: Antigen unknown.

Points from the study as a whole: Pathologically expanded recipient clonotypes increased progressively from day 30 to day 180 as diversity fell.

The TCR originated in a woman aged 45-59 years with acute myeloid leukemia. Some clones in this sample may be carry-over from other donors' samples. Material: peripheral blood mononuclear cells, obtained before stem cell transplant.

The CDR3, as DNA: TGTGCCAGCAGTTACTCGAGGGTCCGAGACACTGAAGCTTTCTTT. It is translated as CASSYSRVRDTEAFF. The rearrangement links TRBV6-5 to TRBJ1-1; D remains unclear. Per germline, CDR1 MNHEY and CDR2 SVGAGI. Trimming removed 0 bases from V and 3 bases from J, with 11 bases in between. The CDR3 runs 15 residues.